A single sample is the source of the 9 T cell receptor beta chains below, sequenced in a study of identical twins. Via MiXCR, TCRdb re-called the 5' RACE reads, giving one row per CDR3 protein. In the table there are approximately 300,000 distinct CDR3 sequences, roughly 9.7% of which are singletons. These same records also appear under a second study, on yellow fever vaccine responses in identical twins.

Sequenced sample: CD8+ T cells sorted from blood. The receptors originated from a young woman in good health.

The chain is built from TRBV4-3 and TRBJ2-3; D is tentatively TRBD1 or TRBD2 (7 bases each). This CDR3 is built from 16 residues. V was trimmed by 3 bases and J by 2 bases, leaving 15 bases between them. Germline V gene lookup returns CDR1 LGHNA and CDR2 YSLEER. CDR3 sequence reads: CASSQGGTVYTDTQYF. The CDR3 DNA follows: TGCGCCAGCAGCCAGGGAGGGACAGTGTACACAGATACGCAGTATTTT.

Many counts were recorded for this clonotype. The gene calls are TRBV20-1 and TRBJ2-2; D is undetermined. Germline V lookup: CDR1 DFQATT, CDR2 SNEGSKA (reference sequence). V gave up 6 bases and J gave up 6 bases, with 11 bases separating them. The length of the CDR3 is 12 residues. Here the CDR3 DNA reads TGCAGTGCAACTACAGAGCCCGGGGAGCTGTTTTTT. This gives the protein CSATTEPGELFF.

This clonotype has a count of ten or more. The chain is built from TRBV20-1 and TRBJ1-2; D is uncertain. In germline, CDR1 is DFQATT, CDR2 SNEGSKA (reference sequence). This CDR3 has 17 amino acids. Trimming took off 0 bases at V and 7 bases at J, with 24 bases between the two ends. Here the CDR3 reads CSARDPRMTQGSGGYTF. The CDR3 DNA reads TGCAGTGCTAGAGATCCTCGGATGACACAAGGGAGCGGTGGCTACACCTTC.

The chain carries TRBV5-5 and TRBJ2-5; D is perhaps TRBD1 (5 bases). The CDR3 totals 13 residues. V lost 4 bases and J 7 bases, leaving 14 bases between the germline ends. Germline V CDR1 and CDR2: SGHKS, YYEKEE (reference sequence). The CDR3 loop is CASSPDMFGTQYF. CDR3 bases: TGTGCCAGCAGCCCGGACATGTTTGGGACCCAGTACTTC.

This clonotype was recorded at least ten times. V and J are TRBV7-9 and TRBJ2-7, with TRBD2 matching over 12 bases. After removal of 6 bases from V and 2 bases from J, the junction contained 8 bases not matched to a gene. From germline, CDR1 is SEHNR and CDR2 FQNEAQ (reference sequence). The CDR3 has 16 residues. The CDR3 sequence: CASRQTSGGIPYEQYF. Here the CDR3 DNA reads TGTGCCAGCAGACAAACTAGCGGGGGGATCCCCTACGAGCAGTACTTC.

This clonotype was counted only a few times. For the CDR3, the DNA is TGCAGTGCCCGGGGGAGCGGAGAGACCCAGTACTTC. As protein: CSARGSGETQYF. This sequence joins TRBV20-1 and TRBJ2-5; D is possibly TRBD2 (6 bases). Per the germline V gene, CDR1 is DFQATT and CDR2 is SNEGSKA (reference sequence). This CDR3 region has 12 residues. Trimming removed 6 bases from V and 4 bases from J, with 12 bases in between.

This clonotype was seen many times. The chain carries TRBV7-8 and TRBJ2-3, with 7 nucleotides matching TRBD2. The CDR3 totals 17 residues. V was pared by 1 base and J by 0 bases, with 7 bases of the junction left unmatched. Germline V gives CDR1 SGHVS, CDR2 FQNEAQ. CDR3 DNA: TGTGCCAGCAGCTTAGTCCCCAGCGGGGCTAGCACAGATACGCAGTATTTT. It translates to CASSLVPSGASTDTQYF.

In this sample, this clonotype turned up many times. The chain links TRBV27 to TRBJ2-2; 9 nucleotides line up with TRBD1. The CDR3 spans 14 residues. After removal of 6 bases from V and 7 bases from J, the junction contained 6 bases not matched to a gene. Germline assignment: CDR1 MNHEY and CDR2 SMNVEV (reference sequence). The CDR3 region has the DNA TGTGCCAGCAGCTCGGGACAGGGAATCGGGGAGCTGTTTTTT. This translates into CASSSGQGIGELFF.

The chain couples TRBV3-1 to TRBJ2-1, with D possibly matching TRBD2 (7 bases). CDR3 length equals 18 residues. The germline CDR1 and CDR2 sequences are LGHDT and YNNKEL (reference sequence). The V and J ends lost 1 base and 1 base respectively, with 17 bases between them. In DNA form, the CDR3 reads TGTGCCAGCAGCCAAGGGATTGGGGGGGGCGGGTCCTACAATGAGCAGTTCTTC. This encodes CASSQGIGGGGSYNEQFF.